This TCR beta chain was profiled in a study of blood T cells in healthy people across ages. Through a sample-barcoded 5' primer and a J-beta primer mix, a second PCR was run for about 6 to 11 cycles. One entry per CDR3 protein, called by TCRdb with MiXCR from the 5' RACE reads. The sample lists around 1,100,000 distinct CDR3 sequences, 30% to 40% occurring once. The CDR3 is 16 amino acids. J lost 2 bases, V lost 5 bases, and 7 bases had no gene match. Regarding this clonotype: Its target is unknown.

General study results and limits: Lack of knowledge of donor CMV status possibly confounded expanded clonotype changes. Diversity estimates from one million T cells were considered underestimates.

Whenever a sample was processed, at least 6.5 million PBMCs were isolated. Every sample gave at least 5.5 micrograms of total RNA when it was extracted. Sequencing was performed on blood. The chain links TRBV12-3 or TRBV12-4 to TRBJ1-5; the match to TRBD1 covers 9 bases. This TCR came from a man aged 18 to 29 in good health. The CDR3 DNA sequence: TGTGCCAGCAGTCCTTTAGACAGGGGGGGCAATCAGCCCCAGCATTTT. Translating it yields CASSPLDRGGNQPQHF.